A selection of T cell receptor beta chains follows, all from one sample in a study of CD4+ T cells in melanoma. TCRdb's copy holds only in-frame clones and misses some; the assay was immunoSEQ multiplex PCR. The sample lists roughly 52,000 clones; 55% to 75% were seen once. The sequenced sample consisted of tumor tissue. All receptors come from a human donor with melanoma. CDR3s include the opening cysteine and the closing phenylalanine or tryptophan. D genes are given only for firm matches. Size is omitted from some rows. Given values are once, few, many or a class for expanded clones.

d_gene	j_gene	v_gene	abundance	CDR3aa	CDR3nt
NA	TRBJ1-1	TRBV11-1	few	CASSLGWGNTEAFF	TGTGCCAGCAGCTTAGGATGGGGGAACACTGAAGCTTTCTTT
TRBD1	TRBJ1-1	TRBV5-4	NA	CASSSGTGRYTEAFF	TGTGCCAGCAGCTCGGGGACAGGGAGGTACACTGAAGCTTTCTTT
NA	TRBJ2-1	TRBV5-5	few	CASSLSTENEQFF	TGTGCCAGCAGCTTGAGTACTGAAAATGAGCAGTTCTTC
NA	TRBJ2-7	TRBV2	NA	CASSGPNTASYEQYF	TGTGCCAGCAGTGGACCTAACACAGCCTCCTACGAGCAGTACTTC
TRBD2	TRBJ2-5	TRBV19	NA	CASSTSGAQETQYF	TGTGCCAGTAGTACTAGCGGGGCCCAAGAGACCCAGTACTTC
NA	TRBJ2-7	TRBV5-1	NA	CASSLVQGSYEQYF	TGCGCCAGCAGCTTGGTGCAGGGTTCCTACGAGCAGTACTTC
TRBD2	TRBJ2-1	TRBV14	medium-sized	CASSQDGRGVMYNEQFF	TGTGCCAGCAGCCAAGATGGGCGGGGGGTCATGTACAATGAGCAGTTCTTC
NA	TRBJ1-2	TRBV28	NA	CASRRGTKDGYTF	TGTGCCAGCAGGCGCGGGACAAAGGATGGCTACACCTTC
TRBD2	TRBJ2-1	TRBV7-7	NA	CASSLFVGGGAYNEQFF	TGTGCTAGCAGCTTATTTGTCGGCGGGGGGGCCTACAATGAGCAGTTCTTC
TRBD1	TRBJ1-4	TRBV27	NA	CASSFRGASRNEKLFF	TGTGCCAGCAGTTTCAGGGGGGCGAGTAGAAATGAAAAACTGTTTTTT
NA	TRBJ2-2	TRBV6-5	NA	CASSYRGATGELFF	TGTGCCAGCAGTTACCGAGGGGCCACCGGGGAGCTGTTTTTT
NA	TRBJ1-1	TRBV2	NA	CASSLDGNTEAFF	TGTGCCAGCAGTTTAGACGGAAACACTGAAGCTTTCTTT
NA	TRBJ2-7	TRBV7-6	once	CASSQGGITYEQYF	TGTGCCAGCAGTCAGGGGGGGATTACCTACGAGCAGTACTTC
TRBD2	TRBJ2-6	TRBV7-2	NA	CASSPSSGAEANVLTF	TGTGCCAGCAGCCCGTCTAGCGGGGCGGAGGCCAACGTCCTGACTTTC
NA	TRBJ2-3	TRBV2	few	CASSESGALGTDTQYF	TGTGCCAGCAGTGAATCGGGCGCGCTCGGCACAGATACGCAGTATTTT
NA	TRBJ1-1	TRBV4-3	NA	CASSQETRWGNTEAFF	TGCGCCAGCAGCCAAGAAACACGATGGGGCAACACTGAAGCTTTCTTT
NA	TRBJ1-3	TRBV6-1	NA	CASSDSRATGNTIYF	TGTGCCAGCAGTGATAGCAGGGCAACGGGAAACACCATATATTTT
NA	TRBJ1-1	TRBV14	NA	CASSHPVGGTPEAFF	TGTGCCAGCAGCCACCCCGTGGGGGGCACCCCTGAAGCTTTCTTT
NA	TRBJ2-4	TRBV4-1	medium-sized	CASSQEGAIVAKNIQYF	TGCGCCAGCAGCCAAGAAGGCGCAATCGTAGCCAAAAACATTCAGTACTTC
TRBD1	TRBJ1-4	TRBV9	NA	CASSVGTGANEKLFF	TGTGCCAGCAGCGTTGGGACAGGGGCGAATGAAAAACTGTTTTTT
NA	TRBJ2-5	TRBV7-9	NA	CASTMSLGPETQYF	TGTGCCAGCACCATGTCTCTGGGGCCAGAGACCCAGTACTTC
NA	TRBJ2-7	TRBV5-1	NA	CASSFGGTGYEQYF	TGCGCCAGCAGCTTTGGAGGGACGGGCTACGAGCAGTACTTC
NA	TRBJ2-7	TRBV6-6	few	CASRPGTISYEQYF	TGTGCCAGCAGACCCGGGACGATAAGCTACGAGCAGTACTTC
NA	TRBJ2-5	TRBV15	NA	CATRGRGQETQYF	TGTGCCACAAGGGGCAGGGGACAAGAGACCCAGTACTTC
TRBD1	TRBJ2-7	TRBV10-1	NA	CASSPGQGREEQYF	TGCGCCAGCAGTCCGGGACAGGGAAGGGAGGAGCAGTACTTC
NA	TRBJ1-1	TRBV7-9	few	CASSLGGEGFGEAFF	TGTGCCAGCAGCTTAGGAGGTGAAGGGTTTGGTGAAGCTTTCTTT
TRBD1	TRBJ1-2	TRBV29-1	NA	CSVDAGGIGYTF	TGCAGCGTTGACGCAGGGGGGATTGGCTACACCTTC
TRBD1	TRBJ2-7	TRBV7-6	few	CASSSSTTRPGTGGYEQYF	TGTGCCAGCAGCTCCTCCACCACCAGACCCGGGACAGGGGGCTACGAGCAGTACTTC
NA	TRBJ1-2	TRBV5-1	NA	CASSQQGSGYTF	TGCGCCAGCAGCCAACAGGGATCCGGCTACACCTTC
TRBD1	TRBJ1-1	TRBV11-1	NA	CASSRGRGGNTEAFF	TGTGCCAGCAGCAGGGGGCGAGGGGGCAACACTGAAGCTTTCTTT
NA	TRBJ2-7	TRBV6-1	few	CASSERWRADDEQYF	TGTGCCAGCAGTGAAAGGTGGCGCGCGGATGACGAGCAGTACTTC
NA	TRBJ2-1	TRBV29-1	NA	CSAPGRTSHNEQFF	TGCAGCGCTCCGGGCAGGACTTCCCACAATGAGCAGTTCTTC
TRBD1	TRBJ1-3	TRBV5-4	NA	CASSPGQGGNTIYF	TGTGCCAGCAGCCCGGGACAGGGTGGAAACACCATATATTTT